A single sample gave rise to the 18 T cell receptor beta chains below, sequenced in a study of PD-L1 blockade in urothelial cancer. Time point: peripheral blood 6 weeks after treatment start. Measured with immunoSEQ multiplex PCR; TCRdb has only the in-frame clones, and not every one. Of some 110,000 clones listed, 85% to 95% were seen once; the top ten hold approximately 3.8%. Specimen: PBMCs, collected around atezolizumab (anti-PD-L1) treatment. Every receptor here comes from a man in his 60s with urothelial cancer.

CDR3 DNA sequence: TGTGCCAGCAGCCTTATAGCGGGAGCGAACAATGAGCAGTTCTTC. This encodes CASSLIAGANNEQFF. The genes are TRBV7-2 and TRBJ2-1, with 9 bases aligning to TRBD2. The CDR3 totals 15 residues. Germline assignment: CDR1 SGHTA and CDR2 FQGNSA. V shed 5 bases, J shed 5 bases, and the junction held 7 bases outside the gene matches.

The V call is TRBV2, the J call TRBJ2-2; 13 positions match TRBD2. With V trimmed by 6 bases and J by 5 bases, 6 bases remained unmatched. The CDR3 runs to 16 residues. Germline assignment: CDR1 SNHLY and CDR2 FYNNEI. The CDR3 loop is CASSQQLAGGTGELFF. The CDR3 nucleotides are TGTGCCAGCAGCCAACAACTAGCGGGAGGGACCGGGGAGCTGTTTTTT.

The genes are TRBV5-5 and TRBJ1-1, with 9 bases aligning to TRBD1. The CDR3 is 12 amino acids. J gave up 7 bases and V 5 bases, and 3 bases lay outside the gene matches. Looked up from germline, CDR1 is SGHKS and CDR2 is YYEKEE (reference sequence). CDR3 coding DNA: TGTGCCAGCAGAAGACAGGGGGGTGAAGCTTTCTTT. Protein product: CASRRQGGEAFF.

The chain is built from TRBV9 and TRBJ1-4; 9 bases are shared with TRBD1. The J segment lost 2 bases and the V segment lost 3 bases, leaving 2 bases of the junction unmatched. Germline lookup yields CDR1 SGDLS and CDR2 YYNGEE. The CDR3 sequence is 15 residues long. CDR3 in amino acids: CASSGTGATNEKLFF. The CDR3 DNA reads TGTGCCAGCAGCGGGACAGGGGCTACTAATGAAAAACTGTTTTTT.

The chain couples TRBV7-9 to TRBJ2-5; D possibly corresponds to TRBD1 (5 bases). Germline-derived CDR1 and CDR2 are SEHNR and FQNEAQ (reference sequence). The CDR3 sequence is 14 residues long. V was shortened by 2 bases and J by 2 bases, with 9 bases between the two germline ends. As DNA, the CDR3 is TGTGCCAGCAGCTTATCGCAGGGACAAGAGACCCAGTACTTC. It yields the protein CASSLSQGQETQYF.

The V call is TRBV18, the J call TRBJ1-3, with D possibly being TRBD1 (6 bases). CDR1 is KGHSH and CDR2 is LQKENI in the germline V gene. The CDR3 runs 17 residues. Between the trimmed V and J ends, which lost 2 bases and 0 bases, there was a span of 14 bases. The CDR3 DNA reads TGTGCCAGCTCACCAACACAACAGGGCGTCTCTGGAAACACCATATATTTT. It codes for CASSPTQQGVSGNTIYF. The complete variable domain, with remaining parts taken from reference TRBV18 and TRBJ1-3, reads NAGVMQNPRHLVRRRGQEARLRCSPMKGHSHVYWYRQLPEEGLKFMVYLQKENIIDESGMPKERFSAEFPKEGPSILRIQQVVRGDSAAYFCASSPTQQGVSGNTIYFGEGSWLTVV.

The rearrangement joins TRBV4-3 to TRBJ2-3, with 9 positions matching TRBD2. J gave up 2 bases and V 5 bases, and 8 bases lay outside the gene matches. The germline V gene encodes CDR1 LGHNA and CDR2 YSLEER. The CDR3 consists of 16 residues. CDR3 region: CASSYRAGGNTDTQYF. The CDR3 DNA is TGCGCCAGCAGCTACCGTGCGGGGGGGAACACAGATACGCAGTATTTT.

The chain combines TRBV5-1 with TRBJ1-1; TRBD1 matches at 8 bases. Per germline, CDR1 SGHRS and CDR2 YFSETQ. V lost 0 bases to trimming and J lost 4 bases; unmatched junction nucleotides: 8. The CDR3 is made up of 16 amino acids. In DNA form, the CDR3 reads TGCGCCAGCAGCTTGGGGGCAGGGGGCGGCGGCACTGAAGCTTTCTTT. Translated: CASSLGAGGGGTEAFF. Using reference TRBV5-1 and TRBJ1-1 for the parts outside the CDR3, the full variable domain is KAGVTQTPRYLIKTRGQQVTLSCSPISGHRSVSWYQQTPGQGLQFLFEYFSETQRNKGNFPGRFSGRQFSNSRSEMNVSTLELGDSALYLCASSLGAGGGGTEAFFGQGTRLTVV.

J is TRBJ1-2 and V is TRBV7-2, with a weak D call TRBD1 (5 bases). V lost 4 bases and J 3 bases, leaving 12 bases between the germline ends. The CDR3 contains 14 residues. Germline V CDR1 and CDR2: SGHTA, FQGNSA. In nucleotides, the CDR3 is TGTGCCAGCAGCTGGGGCGTGGGCGACTATGGCTACACCTTC. Translated: CASSWGVGDYGYTF.

V usage is TRBV27 and J usage is TRBJ1-3, with D possibly being TRBD1 (5 bases). In germline, CDR1 is MNHEY, CDR2 SMNVEV (reference sequence). Trimming cost V 3 bases and J 1 base, with 10 bases left between them. The CDR3 loop spans 15 amino acids. DNA of the CDR3: TGTGCCAGCAGTTTGCAGGGCTATTCTGGAAACACCATATATTTT. Its translation is CASSLQGYSGNTIYF.

The rearrangement links TRBV7-2 to TRBJ2-1; no firm D call. This CDR3 region has 12 residues. The V gene's germline CDR1 is SGHTA and CDR2 FQGNSA. V was trimmed by 5 bases and J by 1 base, leaving 3 bases between them. CDR3 DNA sequence: TGTGCCAGCAGCCCTTCCTACAATGAGCAGTTCTTC. Its protein product is CASSPSYNEQFF.

The chain recombines TRBV25-1 with TRBJ2-2, with 11 bases identical to TRBD2. Per the germline V gene, CDR1 is MGHDK and CDR2 is SYGVNS. V dropped 5 bases and J dropped 5; count of bases not matched to a gene: 4. The CDR3 is made up of 15 amino acids. The CDR3 DNA is TGTGCCAGCAGTCCCCGACTAGCGGGAACCGGGGAGCTGTTTTTT. It translates to CASSPRLAGTGELFF.

The chain has TRBV4-3 and TRBJ2-7; 8 bases line up with TRBD2. Germline CDR1 reads LGHNA; CDR2 reads YSLEER. This CDR3 has 14 amino acids. Trimming cost V 4 bases and J 6 bases; bases outside gene matches: 8. This chain's CDR3 is CASSPVLAESEQYF. DNA of the CDR3: TGCGCCAGCAGCCCCGTACTAGCGGAGTCCGAGCAGTACTTC.

V usage is TRBV6-5 and J usage is TRBJ1-1; tentatively, D is TRBD1 (5 bases). The CDR3 covers 13 residues. The V end was cut by 8 bases, the J end by 1 base, with 11 bases between. Germline loops: CDR1 MNHEY, CDR2 SVGAGI. Written as DNA, the CDR3 is TGTGCCAGCGGACACGCATGGAACACTGAAGCTTTCTTT. Amino acids: CASGHAWNTEAFF.

This clone was seen once. V usage is TRBV27 and J usage is TRBJ2-5; tentative D call: TRBD2 (6 bases). CDR1 MNHEY and CDR2 SMNVEV come from the germline V gene (reference sequence). This CDR3 spans 16 amino acids. Trimming pared 6 bases from V and 1 base from J, leaving 18 bases between. This CDR3 is CASSLRGWKLQETQYF. Written as DNA, the CDR3 is TGTGCCAGCAGCCTGCGGGGATGGAAACTCCAAGAGACCCAGTACTTC.

The V and J genes are TRBV4-3 and TRBJ1-1; D not certain. Trimming removed 0 bases at V and 1 base at J, with 12 bases between. The germline CDR1 and CDR2 sequences are LGHNA and YSLEER. The CDR3 sequence is 16 residues long. The CDR3: CASSQDLAGGNTEAFF. The CDR3 nucleotides read TGCGCCAGCAGCCAAGATTTGGCAGGAGGGAACACTGAAGCTTTCTTT.

This chain links TRBV7-9 with TRBJ1-4, with TRBD1 matching 8 bases. The CDR3 loop spans 15 amino acids. Per germline, CDR1 SEHNR and CDR2 FQNEAQ (reference sequence). V lost 4 bases, J lost 7 bases, and 8 bases stayed unmatched. The CDR3 region is CASSSTPRGPEKLFF. The CDR3 bases are TGTGCCAGCAGCTCCACTCCCAGGGGGCCTGAAAAACTGTTTTTT. Complete variable domain (other parts from reference TRBV7-9 and TRBJ1-4): DTGVSQNPRHKITKRGQNVTFRCDPISEHNRLYWYRQTLGQGPEFLTYFQNEAQLEKSRLLSDRFSAERPKGSFSTLEIQRTEQGDSAMYLCASSSTPRGPEKLFFGSGTQLSVL.

The chain links TRBV6-6 to TRBJ2-2, with TRBD1 matching over 8 bases. CDR1 is MNHNY, CDR2 SVGAGI, per germline (reference sequence). This CDR3 has 14 residues. The J segment lost 4 bases and the V segment lost 6 bases, leaving 4 bases of the junction unmatched. CDR3 amino acids: CASRSTGGTGELFF. The CDR3, as DNA: TGTGCCAGCAGATCCACAGGGGGCACCGGGGAGCTGTTTTTT.